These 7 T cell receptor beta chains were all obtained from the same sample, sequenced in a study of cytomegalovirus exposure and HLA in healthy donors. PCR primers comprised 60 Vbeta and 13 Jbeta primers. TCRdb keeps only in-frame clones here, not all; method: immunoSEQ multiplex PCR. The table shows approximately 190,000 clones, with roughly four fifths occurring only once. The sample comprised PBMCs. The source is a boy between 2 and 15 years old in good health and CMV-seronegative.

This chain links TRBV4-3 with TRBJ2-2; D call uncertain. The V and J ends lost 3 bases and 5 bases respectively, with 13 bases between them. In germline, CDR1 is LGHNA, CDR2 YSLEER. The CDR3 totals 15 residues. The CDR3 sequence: CASSHDLVRTGELFF. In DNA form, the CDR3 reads TGCGCCAGCAGCCATGACCTCGTGCGGACCGGGGAGCTGTTTTTT.

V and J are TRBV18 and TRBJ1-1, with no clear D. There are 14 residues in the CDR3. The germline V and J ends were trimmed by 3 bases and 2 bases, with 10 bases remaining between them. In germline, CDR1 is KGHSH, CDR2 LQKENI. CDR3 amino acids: CASSPREGNTEAFF. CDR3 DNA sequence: TGTGCCAGCTCACCGCGGGAGGGTAACACTGAAGCTTTCTTT.

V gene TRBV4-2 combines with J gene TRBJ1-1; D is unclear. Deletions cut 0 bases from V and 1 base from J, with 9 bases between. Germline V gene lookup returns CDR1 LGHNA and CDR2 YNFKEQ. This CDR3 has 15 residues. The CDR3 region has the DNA TGTGCCAGCAGCCAAGATCTTGGCAGGAACACTGAAGCTTTCTTT. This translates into CASSQDLGRNTEAFF.

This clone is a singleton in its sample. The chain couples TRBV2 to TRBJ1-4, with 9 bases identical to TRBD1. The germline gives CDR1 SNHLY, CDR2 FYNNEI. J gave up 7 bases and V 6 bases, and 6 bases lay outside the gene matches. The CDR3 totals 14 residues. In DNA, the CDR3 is TGTGCCAGCAGGGGGACAGGGTGGACTGAAAAACTGTTTTTT. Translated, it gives CASRGTGWTEKLFF.

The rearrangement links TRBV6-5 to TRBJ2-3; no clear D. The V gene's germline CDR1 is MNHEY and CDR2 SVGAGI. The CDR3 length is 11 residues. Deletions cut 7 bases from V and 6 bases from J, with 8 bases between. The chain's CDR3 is CASTPRDTQYF. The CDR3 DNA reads TGTGCCAGCACCCCCCGGGATACGCAGTATTTT.

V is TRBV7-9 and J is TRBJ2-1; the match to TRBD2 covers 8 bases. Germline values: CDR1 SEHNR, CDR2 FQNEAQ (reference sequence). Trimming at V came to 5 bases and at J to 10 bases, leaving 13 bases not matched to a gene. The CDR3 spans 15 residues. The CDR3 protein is CASSQGLAPYWEQFF. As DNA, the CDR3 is TGTGCCAGCAGCCAAGGACTAGCCCCGTACTGGGAGCAGTTCTTC. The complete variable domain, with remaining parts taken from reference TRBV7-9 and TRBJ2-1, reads DTGVSQNPRHKITKRGQNVTFRCDPISEHNRLYWYRQTLGQGPEFLTYFQNEAQLEKSRLLSDRFSAERPKGSFSTLEIQRTEQGDSAMYLCASSQGLAPYWEQFFGPGTRLTVL.

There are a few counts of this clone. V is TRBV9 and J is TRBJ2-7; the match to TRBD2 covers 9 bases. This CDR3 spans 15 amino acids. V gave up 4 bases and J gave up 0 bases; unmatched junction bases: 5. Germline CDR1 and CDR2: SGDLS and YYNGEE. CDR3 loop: CASSPSGGPSYEQYF. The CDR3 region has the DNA TGTGCCAGCAGCCCCAGCGGGGGGCCCTCCTACGAGCAGTACTTC.